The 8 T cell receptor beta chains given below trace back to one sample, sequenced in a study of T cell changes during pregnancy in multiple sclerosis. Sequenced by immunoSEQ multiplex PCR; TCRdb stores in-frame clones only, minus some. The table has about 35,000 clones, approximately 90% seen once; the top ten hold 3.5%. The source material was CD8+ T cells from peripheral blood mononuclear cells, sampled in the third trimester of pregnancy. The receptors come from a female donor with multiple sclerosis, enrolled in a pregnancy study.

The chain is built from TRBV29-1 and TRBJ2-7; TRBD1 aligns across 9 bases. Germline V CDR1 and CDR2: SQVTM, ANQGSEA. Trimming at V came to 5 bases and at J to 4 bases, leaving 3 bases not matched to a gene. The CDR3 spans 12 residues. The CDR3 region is CSVRGQGYEQYF. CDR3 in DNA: TGCAGCGTTAGGGGACAGGGATACGAGCAGTACTTC.

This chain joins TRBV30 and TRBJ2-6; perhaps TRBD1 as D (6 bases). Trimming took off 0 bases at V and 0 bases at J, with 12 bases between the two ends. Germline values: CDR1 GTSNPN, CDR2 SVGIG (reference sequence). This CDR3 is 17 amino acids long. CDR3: CAWSVQGSASGANVLTF. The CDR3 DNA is TGTGCCTGGAGTGTACAGGGATCCGCCTCTGGGGCCAACGTCCTGACTTTC.

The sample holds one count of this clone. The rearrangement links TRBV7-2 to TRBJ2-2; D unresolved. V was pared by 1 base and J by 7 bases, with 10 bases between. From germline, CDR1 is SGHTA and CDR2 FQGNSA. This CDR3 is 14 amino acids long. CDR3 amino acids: CASSLGAVNGELFF. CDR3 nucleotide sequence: TGTGCCAGCAGCTTAGGGGCTGTTAACGGGGAGCTGTTTTTT. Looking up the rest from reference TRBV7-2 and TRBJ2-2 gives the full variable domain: GAGVSQSPSNKVTEKGKDVELRCDPISGHTALYWYRQSLGQGLEFLIYFQGNSAPDKSGLPSDRFSAERTGGSVSTLTIQRTQQEDSAVYLCASSLGAVNGELFFGEGSRLTVL.

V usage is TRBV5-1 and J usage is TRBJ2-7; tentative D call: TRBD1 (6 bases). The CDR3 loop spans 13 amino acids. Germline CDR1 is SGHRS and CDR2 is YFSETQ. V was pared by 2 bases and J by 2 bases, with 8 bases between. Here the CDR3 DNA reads TGCGCCAGCAGCTTAAACAGGGCCTACGAGCAGTACTTC. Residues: CASSLNRAYEQYF.

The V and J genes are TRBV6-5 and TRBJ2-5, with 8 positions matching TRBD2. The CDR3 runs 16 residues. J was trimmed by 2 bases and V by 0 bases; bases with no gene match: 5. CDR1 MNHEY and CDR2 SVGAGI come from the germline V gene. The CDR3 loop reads CASSYSILAAQETQYF. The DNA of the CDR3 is TGTGCCAGCAGTTACTCGATACTAGCGGCACAAGAGACCCAGTACTTC.

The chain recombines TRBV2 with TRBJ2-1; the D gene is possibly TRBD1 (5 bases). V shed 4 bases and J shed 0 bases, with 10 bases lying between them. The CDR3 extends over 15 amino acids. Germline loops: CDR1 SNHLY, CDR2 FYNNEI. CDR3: CASSAADSSYNEQFF. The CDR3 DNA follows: TGTGCCAGCAGTGCCGCTGACAGCTCCTACAATGAGCAGTTCTTC.

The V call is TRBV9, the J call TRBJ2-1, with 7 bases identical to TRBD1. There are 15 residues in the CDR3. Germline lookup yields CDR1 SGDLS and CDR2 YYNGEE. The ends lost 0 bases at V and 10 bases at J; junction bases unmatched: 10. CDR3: CASSVEGDRVGEQFF. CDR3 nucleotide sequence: TGTGCCAGCAGCGTAGAGGGAGACAGGGTAGGAGAGCAGTTCTTC.

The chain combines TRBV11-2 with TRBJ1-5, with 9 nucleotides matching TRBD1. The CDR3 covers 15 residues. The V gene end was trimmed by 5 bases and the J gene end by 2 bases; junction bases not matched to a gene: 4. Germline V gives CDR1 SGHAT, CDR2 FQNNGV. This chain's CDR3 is CASSLGQGGNQPQHF. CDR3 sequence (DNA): TGTGCCAGCAGCCTGGGACAGGGAGGCAATCAGCCCCAGCATTTT.